This T cell receptor beta chain was documented in a study of PD-L1 blockade in urothelial cancer (dated by TCRdb to 2017 to 2019). At the level of the whole study: Therapy was started in about 2014 for all patients, and atezolizumab 1,200 mg was administered intravenously every 3 weeks. Pretreatment tumor samples, along with matched peripheral blood collected serially before and after atezolizumab treatment, underwent TCR sequencing. Just over 28 patients had pretreatment blood TCR-seq, about 24 had at least one posttreatment blood collection, and about 24 had tumor TCR-seq. Under 10 patients achieved durable clinical benefit and some 21 did not. In the same patients, whole exome sequencing and RNA sequencing of pretreatment tumors were performed in addition to TCR sequencing. Patients had an ECOG performance status of 0 or 1 and had received between 0 and 3 prior chemotherapy regimens. Blood samples were analyzed 3 weeks after the start of treatment (second dose) and 6 weeks after the start of treatment. Blood samples yielded a median of around 150,000 T cells and roughly 83,000 unique TCRs, with median clonality 0.080. Progression-free survival longer than 6 months counted as durable clinical benefit, and TCR features were additionally tested against both progression-free and overall survival. Somatic, immune and clinical correlates of response to PD-L1 blockade with atezolizumab in urothelial cancer were the focus of an exploratory multi-omic analysis. About 85% of the 29 patients were males with bladder-origin urothelial cancer, and about 60% of the 29 reported a prior smoking history.

CDR1 and CDR2, per the germline V gene, are MDHEN and SYDVKM. Counted from cysteine to phenylalanine, this CDR3 has 14 amino acids. Only CDR3 DNA remains: 42 bases, in frame from the first base. Trimming costs V 6 bases and J 2 bases, and their ends lie 14 bases apart. To estimate absolute template abundance from read counts, synthetic TCR analog templates were spiked into each PCR. The immunoSEQ assay used bias-controlled V and J gene primers to amplify TCRbeta CDR3 regions from genomic DNA. Rearranged TCRbeta segments were sequenced at approximately 20X coverage. The published analysis was carried out like this. Clustering was used to correct sequencing errors, and CDR3s were annotated against IMGT to assign V, D and J genes. Out-of-frame and stop-codon sequences were excluded, and only productive TCRbeta rearrangements were used in downstream analyses. Clonality was computed as one minus Shannon entropy normalized by the log of the number of unique productive sequences. Fisher's exact test with Benjamini-Hochberg correction, using a cutoff of adjusted p below 0.01, was how clones that differed between time points or between blood and tumor were identified. TCRdb retrieved this table from immuneACCESS and kept in-frame rearrangements only. Not all clones are present; in checked studies, unresolved V genes account for under half, and no reason is known for the remainder. V and J calls and clone size come straight from that table; D and trimming were deduced from the DNA. The table for this sample lists about 73,000 clones; approximately 88% of them were counted only once. Together, the top ten hold 3.4% of the sample.

A total of some 30 patients with locally advanced or metastatic urothelial carcinoma, treated at Memorial Sloan Kettering on a trial protocol, made up the cohort. Peripheral blood mononuclear cells were collected pretreatment and during treatment, at between 1 and 8 total time points per patient. The Qiagen DNeasy Blood extraction kit was used to purify genomic DNA from total PBMCs and tumor samples. PBMCs were collected pretreatment and during treatment and were isolated and stored as previously described. The full study reports these points: Improved progression-free and overall survival was associated with having pretreatment peripheral blood TCR clonality below the median. Because the sample size was small (n of about 30) and many exploratory analyses were performed, the results are intended to be hypothesis-generating. Patients with durable benefit showed greater expansion of tumor-associated TCR clones in peripheral blood 3 weeks after starting treatment (n of about 20, p = 0.022).

Concerning this clone itself: No antigen is known for it. Qualities for individual bases were not recorded, and no much larger clone is one base off.

This chain is built from TRBV28 and TRBJ2-7; perhaps TRBD1 is the D gene, with 6 bases matching. The sequence was collected from a man aged 55 to 70 with urothelial cancer. The material sequenced was PBMCs, taken around atezolizumab (anti-PD-L1) treatment. The encoded CDR3 is CASRRTDSPYEQYF. DNA sequence: TGTGCCAGCAGAAGGACAGACTCTCCCTACGAGCAGTACTTC. The reference TRBV28 and TRBJ2-7 proteins fill in what lies around the CDR3, so the full variable domain reads DVKVTQSSRYLVKRTGEKVFLECVQDMDHENMFWYRQDPGLGLRLIYFSYDVKMKEKGDIPEGYSVSREKKERFSLILESASTNQTSMYLCASRRTDSPYEQYFGPGTRLTVT.